Presented here are 3 T cell receptor beta chains from one specimen sequenced in a study of T-cell reconstitution after alpha-beta-depleted transplantation in children. The TCRbeta library incorporated unique molecular identifiers. Via MiXCR, TCRdb re-called the PCR reads, giving one row per CDR3 protein. The repertoire has fewer than 120,000 distinct CDR3 sequences, 10% to 13% of them found once; the top ten carry more than 7%. Sequenced here: PBMCs from the stem cell graft donor, sampled from the stem cell graft. The receptors stem from a human donor who donated a stem cell graft to a child with acute lymphoblastic leukemia.

This clonotype was seen at least ten times. The rearrangement joins TRBV7-9 to TRBJ2-7, with D maybe TRBD2 (6 bases). Trimming took off 5 bases at V and 3 bases at J, with 17 bases between the two ends. The CDR3 totals 15 residues. Looked up from germline, CDR1 is SEHNR and CDR2 is FQNEAQ (reference sequence). The CDR3 sequence is CASSPVRERRYEQYF. The CDR3 nucleotides read TGTGCCAGCAGCCCAGTTCGGGAGCGCCGCTACGAGCAGTACTTC.

This clonotype was observed many times. The chain uses TRBV5-1 and TRBJ2-2; D not resolved. The CDR3 has 15 amino acids. The V end lost 0 bases, the J end lost 4 bases, and 10 bases lay between the germline ends. CDR1 is SGHRS, CDR2 YFSETQ, per germline. The chain's CDR3 is CASSLEQITTGELFF. DNA of the CDR3: TGCGCCAGCAGCTTGGAACAAATTACCACCGGGGAGCTGTTTTTT. Full variable domain (remainder filled in from reference TRBV5-1 and TRBJ2-2): KAGVTQTPRYLIKTRGQQVTLSCSPISGHRSVSWYQQTPGQGLQFLFEYFSETQRNKGNFPGRFSGRQFSNSRSEMNVSTLELGDSALYLCASSLEQITTGELFFGEGSRLTVL.

This clonotype was seen at least ten times. The genes are TRBV28 and TRBJ2-2; D is ambiguous. Germline V gene lookup returns CDR1 MDHEN and CDR2 SYDVKM. The germline V and J ends were trimmed by 6 bases and 7 bases, with 9 bases remaining between them. This CDR3 comprises 12 residues. CDR3 residues: CASSKGVGELFF. The CDR3, as DNA: TGTGCCAGCAGCAAAGGCGTCGGGGAGCTGTTTTTT. Supplemented by reference TRBV28 and TRBJ2-2, the full variable domain reads DVKVTQSSRYLVKRTGEKVFLECVQDMDHENMFWYRQDPGLGLRLIYFSYDVKMKEKGDIPEGYSVSREKKERFSLILESASTNQTSMYLCASSKGVGELFFGEGSRLTVL.